These T cell receptor beta chains were read from a single sample in a study of cytomegalovirus exposure and HLA in healthy donors. Clones were sequenced by immunoSEQ multiplex PCR, and TCRdb holds only the in-frame ones, with some missing. The table shows some 85,000 clones, with around 84% occurring only once. Material: PBMCs. These receptors originate from a woman aged 45 to 65 in good health and CMV-seronegative. CDR3s include the opening cysteine and the closing phenylalanine or tryptophan. Fields, in order: V gene, D gene, J gene, clone size, CDR3 DNA, CDR3 protein. A D gene is named only where the DNA matches it firmly. Clone size appears in some rows only: once, few, many, or a class for an expanded clone.

TRBV15	NA	TRBJ1-5	NA	TGTGCCACCAGCAGAGAGTTGGAACAGTCCAATCAGCCCCAGCATTTT	CATSRELEQSNQPQHF
TRBV5-1	NA	TRBJ1-2	NA	TGCGCCAGCAGCTTCTCCGGCCCCGACGGGGGCTACACCTTC	CASSFSGPDGGYTF
TRBV10-3	TRBD1	TRBJ1-5	NA	TGTGCCATCAGTACGGGACAGAGTAATCAGCCCCAGCATTTT	CAISTGQSNQPQHF
TRBV10-2	TRBD1	TRBJ2-3	NA	TGCGCCAGCAGTGAGGGGGACAGGCATACAGCGGATACGCAGTATTTT	CASSEGDRHTADTQYF
TRBV12-5	NA	TRBJ1-2	NA	TGTGCTAGTGGTTTGTACCCAGGCGAGCCTAACTATGGCTACACCTTC	CASGLYPGEPNYGYTF
TRBV7-9	NA	TRBJ1-3	NA	TGTGCCAGCAGCTTCGCCCCAGGAGGAAGCTCTGGAAACACCATATATTTT	CASSFAPGGSSGNTIYF
TRBV9	NA	TRBJ1-3	once	TGTGCCAGCAGCGTAGATCTGGCAAACACCATATATTTT	CASSVDLANTIYF
TRBV27	NA	TRBJ2-1	NA	TGTGCCAGCAGTTTTGGACTGGACTATTTCAAAAACTCCTACAATGAGCAGTTCTTC	CASSFGLDYFKNSYNEQFF
TRBV5-1	NA	TRBJ2-7	NA	TGCGCCAGCAGCTTAAGGAGCGGTGCGACGTTTAGCGAGCAGTACTTC	CASSLRSGATFSEQYF
TRBV10-3	NA	TRBJ2-1	few	TGTGCCATCAGTACCACCAGCTCCTACAATGAGCAGTTCTTC	CAISTTSSYNEQFF
TRBV25-1	TRBD1	TRBJ1-4	few	TGTGCCAGCAAACAGGGGAGTGAAAAACTGTTTTTT	CASKQGSEKLFF
TRBV4-1	NA	TRBJ1-2	NA	TGCGCCAGCAGCTCACGGCAGGGGCGATCTAACTATGGCTACACCTTC	CASSSRQGRSNYGYTF
TRBV25-1	TRBD2	TRBJ2-7	NA	TGTGCCAGCAGTGGCTCTACTAGCGGGAGGCCCTACGAGCAGTACTTC	CASSGSTSGRPYEQYF
TRBV5-1	TRBD1	TRBJ2-1	NA	TGCGCCAGCAGTACCCCGGGACAGGCGGTCAATGAGCAGTTCTTC	CASSTPGQAVNEQFF
TRBV7-9	NA	TRBJ2-3	NA	TGTGCCAGCAGCTTAGGCCTAGTCCTAGGAGATACGCAGTATTTT	CASSLGLVLGDTQYF
TRBV6-4	NA	TRBJ2-3	NA	TGTGCCAGCAGTGACAGAGCTAGCACAGATACGCAGTATTTT	CASSDRASTDTQYF